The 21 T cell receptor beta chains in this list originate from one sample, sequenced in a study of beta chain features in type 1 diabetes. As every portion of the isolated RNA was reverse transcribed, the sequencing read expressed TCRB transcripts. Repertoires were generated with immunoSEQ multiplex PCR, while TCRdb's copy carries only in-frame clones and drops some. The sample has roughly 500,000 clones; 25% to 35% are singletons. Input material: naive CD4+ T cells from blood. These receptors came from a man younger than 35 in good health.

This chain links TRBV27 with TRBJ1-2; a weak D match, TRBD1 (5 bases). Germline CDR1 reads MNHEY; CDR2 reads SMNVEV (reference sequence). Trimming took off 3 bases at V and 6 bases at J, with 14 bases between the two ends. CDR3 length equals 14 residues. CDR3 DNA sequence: TGTGCCAGCAGTTTGTACCGGGACTTTAATGGCTACACCTTC. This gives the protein CASSLYRDFNGYTF.

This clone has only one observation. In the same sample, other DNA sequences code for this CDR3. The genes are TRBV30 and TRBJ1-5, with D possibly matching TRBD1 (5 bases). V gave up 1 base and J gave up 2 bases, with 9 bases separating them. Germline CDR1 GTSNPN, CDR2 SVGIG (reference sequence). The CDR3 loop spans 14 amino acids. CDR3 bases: TGTGCCTGGAGTGAGCAGGGACGCAATCAGCCCCAGCATTTT. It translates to CAWSEQGRNQPQHF.

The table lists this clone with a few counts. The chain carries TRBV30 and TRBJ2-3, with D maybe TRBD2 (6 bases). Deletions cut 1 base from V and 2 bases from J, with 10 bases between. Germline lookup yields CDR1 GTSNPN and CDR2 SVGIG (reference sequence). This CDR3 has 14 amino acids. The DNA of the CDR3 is TGTGCCTGGAGTGAACTAGCCCACACAGATACGCAGTATTTT. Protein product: CAWSELAHTDTQYF.

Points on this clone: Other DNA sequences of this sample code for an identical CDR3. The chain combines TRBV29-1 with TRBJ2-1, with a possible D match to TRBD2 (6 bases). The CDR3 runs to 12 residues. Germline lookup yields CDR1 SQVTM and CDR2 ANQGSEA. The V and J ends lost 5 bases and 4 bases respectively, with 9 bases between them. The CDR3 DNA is TGCAGCGTTACTAGCTCTTACAATGAGCAGTTCTTC. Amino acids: CSVTSSYNEQFF.

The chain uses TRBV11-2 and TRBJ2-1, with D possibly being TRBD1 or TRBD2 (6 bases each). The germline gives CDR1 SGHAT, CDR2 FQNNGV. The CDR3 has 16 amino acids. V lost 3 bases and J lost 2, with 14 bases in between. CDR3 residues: CASSFTAGQTYNEQFF. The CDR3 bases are TGTGCCAGCAGCTTTACCGCGGGACAAACCTACAATGAGCAGTTCTTC.

In DNA form, the CDR3 reads TGTGCCAGCAGCTCTGGCGGCGGGAGAAGCACAGATACGCAGTATTTT. Protein sequence: CASSSGGGRSTDTQYF. V and J are TRBV11-2 and TRBJ2-3; 7 nucleotides agree with TRBD2. Germline lookup yields CDR1 SGHAT and CDR2 FQNNGV. The CDR3 contains 16 residues. Losses at the gene ends were 4 bases for V and 0 bases for J; bases not matched to a gene: 7.

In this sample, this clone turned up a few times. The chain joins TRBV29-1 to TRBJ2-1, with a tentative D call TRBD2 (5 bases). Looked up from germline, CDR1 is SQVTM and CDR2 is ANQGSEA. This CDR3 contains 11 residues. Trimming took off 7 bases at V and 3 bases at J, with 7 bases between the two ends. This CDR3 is CSARDYNEQFF. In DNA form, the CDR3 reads TGCAGCGCCCGGGACTACAATGAGCAGTTCTTC.

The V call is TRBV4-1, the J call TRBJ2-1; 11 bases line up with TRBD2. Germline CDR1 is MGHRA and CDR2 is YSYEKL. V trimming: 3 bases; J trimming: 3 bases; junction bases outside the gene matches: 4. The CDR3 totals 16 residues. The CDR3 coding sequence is TGCGCCAGCAGCCAGGCTAGCGGGAGGAGCTACAATGAGCAGTTCTTC. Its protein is CASSQASGRSYNEQFF.

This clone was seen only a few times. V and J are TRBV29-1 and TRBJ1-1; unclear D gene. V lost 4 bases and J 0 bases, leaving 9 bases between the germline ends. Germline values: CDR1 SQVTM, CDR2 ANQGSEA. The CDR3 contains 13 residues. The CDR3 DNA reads TGCAGCGTTGTTCCTTTTATGAACACTGAAGCTTTCTTT. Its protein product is CSVVPFMNTEAFF.

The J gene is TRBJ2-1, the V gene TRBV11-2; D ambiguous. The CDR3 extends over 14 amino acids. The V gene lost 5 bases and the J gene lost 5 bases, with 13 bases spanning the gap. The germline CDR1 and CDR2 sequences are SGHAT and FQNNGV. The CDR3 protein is CASSPDQSHNEQFF. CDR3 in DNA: TGTGCCAGCAGCCCAGACCAGTCCCACAATGAGCAGTTCTTC.

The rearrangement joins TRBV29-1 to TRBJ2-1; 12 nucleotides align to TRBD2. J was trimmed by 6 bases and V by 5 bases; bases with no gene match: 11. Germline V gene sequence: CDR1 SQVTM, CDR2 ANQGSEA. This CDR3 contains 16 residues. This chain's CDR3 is CSVSRTSGNLGNEQFF. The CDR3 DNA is TGCAGCGTTTCAAGGACTAGCGGGAATCTTGGCAATGAGCAGTTCTTC.

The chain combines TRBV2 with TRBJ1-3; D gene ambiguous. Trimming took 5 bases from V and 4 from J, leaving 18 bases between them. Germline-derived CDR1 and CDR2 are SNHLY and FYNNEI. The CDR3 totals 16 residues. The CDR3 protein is CASSPDGPRVGNTIYF. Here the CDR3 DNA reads TGTGCCAGCAGTCCCGACGGACCAAGAGTCGGAAACACCATATATTTT.

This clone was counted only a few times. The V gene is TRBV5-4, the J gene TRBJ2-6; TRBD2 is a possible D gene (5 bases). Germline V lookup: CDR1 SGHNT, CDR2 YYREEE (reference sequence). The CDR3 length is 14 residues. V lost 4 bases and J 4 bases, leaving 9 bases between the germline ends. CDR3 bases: TGTGCCAGCAGCCCCGGACTGGGGGCCAACGTCCTGACTTTC. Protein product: CASSPGLGANVLTF.

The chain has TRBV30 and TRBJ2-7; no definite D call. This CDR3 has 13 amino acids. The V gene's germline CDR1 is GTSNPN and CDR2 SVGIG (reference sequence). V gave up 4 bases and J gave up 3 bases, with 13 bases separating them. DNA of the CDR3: TGTGCCTGGACCCAGGCCGTGGGCTACGAGCAGTACTTC. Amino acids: CAWTQAVGYEQYF.

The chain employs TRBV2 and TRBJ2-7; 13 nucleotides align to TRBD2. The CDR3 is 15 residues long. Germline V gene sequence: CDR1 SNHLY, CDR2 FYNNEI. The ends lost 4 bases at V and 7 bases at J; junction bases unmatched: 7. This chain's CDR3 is CASSVTSGRAGEQYF. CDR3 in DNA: TGTGCCAGCAGTGTTACTAGCGGGAGGGCTGGGGAGCAGTACTTC.

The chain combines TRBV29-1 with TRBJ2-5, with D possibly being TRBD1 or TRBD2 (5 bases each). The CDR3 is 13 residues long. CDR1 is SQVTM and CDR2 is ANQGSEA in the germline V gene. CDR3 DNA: TGCACAACTGAGGGGTGTCCGTTGGAGACCCAGTACTTC. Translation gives CTTEGCPLETQYF.

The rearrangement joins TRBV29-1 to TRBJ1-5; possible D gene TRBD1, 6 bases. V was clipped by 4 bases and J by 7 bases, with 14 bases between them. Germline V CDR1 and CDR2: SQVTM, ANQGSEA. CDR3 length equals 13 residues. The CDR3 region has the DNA TGCAGCGTTGTCAGGGAAAGGGGGCAGCCCCAGCATTTT. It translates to CSVVRERGQPQHF.

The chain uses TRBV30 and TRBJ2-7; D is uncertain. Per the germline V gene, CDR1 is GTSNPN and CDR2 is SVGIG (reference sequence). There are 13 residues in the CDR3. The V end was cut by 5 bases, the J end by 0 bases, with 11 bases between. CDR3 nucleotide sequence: TGTGCCTGGGCGGCAGGCAGCTCCTACGAGCAGTACTTC. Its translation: CAWAAGSSYEQYF.

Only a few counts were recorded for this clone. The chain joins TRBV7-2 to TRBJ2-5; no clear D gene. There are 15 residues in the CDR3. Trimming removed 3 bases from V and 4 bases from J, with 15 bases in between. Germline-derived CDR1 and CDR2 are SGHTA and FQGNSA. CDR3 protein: CASSFRAAGPETQYF. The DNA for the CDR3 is TGTGCCAGCAGCTTCCGGGCCGCCGGGCCAGAGACCCAGTACTTC.

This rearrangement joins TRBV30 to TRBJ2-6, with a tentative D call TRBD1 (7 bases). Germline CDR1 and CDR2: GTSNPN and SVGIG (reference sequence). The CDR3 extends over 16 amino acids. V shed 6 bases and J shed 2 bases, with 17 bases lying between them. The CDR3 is CACGGDSGPGANVLTF. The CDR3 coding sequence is TGTGCCTGCGGAGGGGACAGCGGACCTGGGGCCAACGTCCTGACTTTC. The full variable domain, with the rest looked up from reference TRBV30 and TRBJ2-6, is SQTIHQWPATLVQPVGSPLSLECTVEGTSNPNLYWYRQAAGRGLQLLFYSVGIGQISSEVPQNLSASRPQDRQFILSSKKLLLSDSGFYLCACGGDSGPGANVLTFGAGSRLTVL.

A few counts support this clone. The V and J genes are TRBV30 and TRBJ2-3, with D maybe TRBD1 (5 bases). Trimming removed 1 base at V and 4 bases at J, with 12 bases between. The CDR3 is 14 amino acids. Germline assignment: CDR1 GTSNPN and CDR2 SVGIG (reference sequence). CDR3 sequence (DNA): TGTGCCTGGAGTGCAGGCAGGGTTCCAGATACGCAGTATTTT. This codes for CAWSAGRVPDTQYF.